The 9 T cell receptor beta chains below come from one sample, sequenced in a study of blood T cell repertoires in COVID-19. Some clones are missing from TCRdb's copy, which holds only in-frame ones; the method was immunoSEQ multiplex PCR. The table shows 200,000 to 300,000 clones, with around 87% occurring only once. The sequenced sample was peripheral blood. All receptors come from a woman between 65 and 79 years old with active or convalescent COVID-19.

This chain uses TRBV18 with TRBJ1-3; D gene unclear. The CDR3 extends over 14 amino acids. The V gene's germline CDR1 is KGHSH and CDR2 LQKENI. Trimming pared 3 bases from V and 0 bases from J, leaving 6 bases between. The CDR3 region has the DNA TGTGCCAGCTCACCTGCTAACTCTGGAAACACCATATATTTT. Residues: CASSPANSGNTIYF.

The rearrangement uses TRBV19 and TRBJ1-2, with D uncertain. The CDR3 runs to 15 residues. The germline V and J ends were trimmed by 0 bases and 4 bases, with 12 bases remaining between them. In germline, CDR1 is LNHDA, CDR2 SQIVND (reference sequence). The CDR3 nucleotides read TGTGCCAGTAGTATAGAGGCAGTGATAACCTATGGCTACACCTTC. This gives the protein CASSIEAVITYGYTF.

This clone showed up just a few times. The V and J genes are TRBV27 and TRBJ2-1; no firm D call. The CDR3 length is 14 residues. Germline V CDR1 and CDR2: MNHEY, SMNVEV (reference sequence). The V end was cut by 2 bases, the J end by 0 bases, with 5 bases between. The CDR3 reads CASSLRSSYNEQFF. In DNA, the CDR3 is TGTGCCAGCAGTTTAAGGAGCTCCTACAATGAGCAGTTCTTC.

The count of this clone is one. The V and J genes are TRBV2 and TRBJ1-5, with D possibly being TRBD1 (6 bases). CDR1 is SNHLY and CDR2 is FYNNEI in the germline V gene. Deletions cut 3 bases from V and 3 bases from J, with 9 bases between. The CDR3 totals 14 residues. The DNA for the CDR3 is TGTGCCAGCAGTGACAACAGGGTCAATCAGCCCCAGCATTTT. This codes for CASSDNRVNQPQHF.

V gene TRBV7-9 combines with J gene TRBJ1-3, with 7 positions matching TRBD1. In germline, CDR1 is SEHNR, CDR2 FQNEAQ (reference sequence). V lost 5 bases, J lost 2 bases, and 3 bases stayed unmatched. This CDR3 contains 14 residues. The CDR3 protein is CASSVDRAGNTIYF. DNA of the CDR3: TGTGCCAGCAGCGTCGACAGGGCTGGAAACACCATATATTTT.

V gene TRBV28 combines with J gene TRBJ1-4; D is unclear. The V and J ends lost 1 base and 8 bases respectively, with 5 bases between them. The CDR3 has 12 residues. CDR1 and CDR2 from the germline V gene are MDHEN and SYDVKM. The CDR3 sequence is CASSLSGEKLFF. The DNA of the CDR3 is TGTGCCAGCAGTTTATCGGGGGAAAAACTGTTTTTT.

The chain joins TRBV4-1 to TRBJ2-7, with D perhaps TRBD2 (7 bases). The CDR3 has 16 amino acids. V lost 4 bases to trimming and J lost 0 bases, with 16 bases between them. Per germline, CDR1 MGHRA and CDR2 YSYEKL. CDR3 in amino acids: CASSLGGGRSSYEQYF. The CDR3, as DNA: TGCGCCAGCAGCCTGGGGGGGGGCCGGAGCTCCTACGAGCAGTACTTC.

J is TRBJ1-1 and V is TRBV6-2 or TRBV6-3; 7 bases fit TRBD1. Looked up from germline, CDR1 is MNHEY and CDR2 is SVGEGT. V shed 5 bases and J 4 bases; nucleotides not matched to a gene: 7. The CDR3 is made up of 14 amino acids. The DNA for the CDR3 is TGTGCCAGCAGTCGACCGACAGGGTCCACTGAAGCTTTCTTT. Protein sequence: CASSRPTGSTEAFF.

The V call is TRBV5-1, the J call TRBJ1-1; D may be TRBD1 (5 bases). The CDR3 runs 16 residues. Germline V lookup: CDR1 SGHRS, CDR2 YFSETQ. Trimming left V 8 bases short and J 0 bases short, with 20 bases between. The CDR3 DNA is TGCGCCAGGGATTGGACACCGCCGATAATGAACACTGAAGCTTTCTTT. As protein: CARDWTPPIMNTEAFF.